This T cell receptor (beta chain) was identified in a study of blood T cell repertoires in COVID-19. Overall study context: The origin of the acute and convalescent COVID-19 samples was the United States, Italy and Spain. Nucleic acid was either cDNA or gDNA, and it came from T cells, B-cell-depleted T cells, or PBMCs.

Per the germline V gene, CDR1 is LGHDT and CDR2 is YNNKEL (reference sequence). Trimming removed 3 bases at V and 4 bases at J, with 9 bases between. The CDR3 consists of 13 residues. The repertoire was sequenced with immunoSEQ multiplex PCR; TCRdb's copy has only in-frame clones and lacks some. This table has under 300,000 clones, around 87% appearing once. The clonotype comes from a woman aged 50 to 60 who had recovered from COVID-19. The chain links TRBV3-1 (or the pseudogene TRBV3-2) to TRBJ1-2; D may be TRBD1 (5 bases). What was sequenced was PBMCs or T cells enriched from blood (not recorded which). The DNA of the CDR3 is TGTGCCAGCAGCCACAGGGACTCCTATGGCTACACCTTC. It yields the protein CASSHRDSYGYTF.